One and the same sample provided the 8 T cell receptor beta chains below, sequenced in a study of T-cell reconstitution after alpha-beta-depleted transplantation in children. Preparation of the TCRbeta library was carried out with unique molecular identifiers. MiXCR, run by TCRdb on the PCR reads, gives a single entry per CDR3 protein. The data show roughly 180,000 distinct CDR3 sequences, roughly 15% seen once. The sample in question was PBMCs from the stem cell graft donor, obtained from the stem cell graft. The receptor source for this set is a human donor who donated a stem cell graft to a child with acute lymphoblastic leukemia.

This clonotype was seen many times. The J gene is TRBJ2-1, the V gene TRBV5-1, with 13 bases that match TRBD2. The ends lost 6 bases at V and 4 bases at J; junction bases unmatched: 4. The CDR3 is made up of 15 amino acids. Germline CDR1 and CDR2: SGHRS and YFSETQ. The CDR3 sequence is CASIRTSGGYNEQFF. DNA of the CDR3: TGCGCCAGCATCAGGACTAGCGGGGGTTACAATGAGCAGTTCTTC.

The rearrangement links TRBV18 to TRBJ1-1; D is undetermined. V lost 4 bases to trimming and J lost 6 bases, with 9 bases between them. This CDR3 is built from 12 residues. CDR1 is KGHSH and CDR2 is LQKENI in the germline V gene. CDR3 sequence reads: CASSQIKAEAFF. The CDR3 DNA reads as TGTGCCAGCTCACAAATAAAGGCTGAAGCTTTCTTT.

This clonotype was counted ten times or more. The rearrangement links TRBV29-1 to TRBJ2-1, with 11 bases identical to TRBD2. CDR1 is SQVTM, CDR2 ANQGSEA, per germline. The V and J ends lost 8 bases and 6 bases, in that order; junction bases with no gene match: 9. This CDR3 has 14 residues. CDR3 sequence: CSLRDSGRVNEQFF. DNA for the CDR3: TGCAGCTTGAGGGATAGCGGGAGGGTCAATGAGCAGTTCTTC.

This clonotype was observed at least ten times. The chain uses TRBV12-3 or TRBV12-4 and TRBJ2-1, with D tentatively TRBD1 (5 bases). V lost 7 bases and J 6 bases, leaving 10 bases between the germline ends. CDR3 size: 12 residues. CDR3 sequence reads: CASTLRGNEQFF. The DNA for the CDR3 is TGTGCCAGCACCCTTAGGGGCAATGAGCAGTTCTTC.

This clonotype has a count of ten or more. In nucleotides, the CDR3 is TGTGCCAGCAGCTTGGGACAGGGGGACTCCTACGAGCAGTACTTC. Its translation: CASSLGQGDSYEQYF. The rearrangement joins TRBV7-9 to TRBJ2-7; 11 nucleotides match TRBD1. V shed 3 bases, J shed 0 bases, and the junction held 1 base outside the gene matches. CDR1 is SEHNR, CDR2 FQNEAQ, per germline (reference sequence). The CDR3 is made up of 15 amino acids.

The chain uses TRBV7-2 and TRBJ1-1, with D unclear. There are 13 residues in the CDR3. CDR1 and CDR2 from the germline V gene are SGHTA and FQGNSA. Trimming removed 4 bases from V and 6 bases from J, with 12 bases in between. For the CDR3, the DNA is TGTGCCAGCAGCTCACTCAGAGGCGCTGAAGCTTTCTTT. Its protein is CASSSLRGAEAFF.

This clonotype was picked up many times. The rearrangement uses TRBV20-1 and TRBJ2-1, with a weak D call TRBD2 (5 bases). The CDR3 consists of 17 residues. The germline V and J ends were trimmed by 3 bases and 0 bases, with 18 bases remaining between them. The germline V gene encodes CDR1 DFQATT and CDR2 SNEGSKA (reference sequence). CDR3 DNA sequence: TGCAGTGCTAGTCGTCGGACGGGATGGAGCTCCTACAATGAGCAGTTCTTC. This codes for CSASRRTGWSSYNEQFF.

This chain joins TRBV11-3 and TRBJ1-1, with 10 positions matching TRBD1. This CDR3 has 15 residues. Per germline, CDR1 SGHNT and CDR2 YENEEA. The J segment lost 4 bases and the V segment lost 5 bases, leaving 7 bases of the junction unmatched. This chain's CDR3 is CASSPGTGEGTEAFF. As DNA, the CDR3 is TGTGCCAGCAGCCCCGGGACAGGGGAGGGCACTGAAGCTTTCTTT.